The 3 T cell receptor beta chains reported below all come from one sample, sequenced in a study of cytomegalovirus exposure and HLA in healthy donors. Method: immunoSEQ multiplex PCR; TCRdb's copy keeps in-frame clones and lacks some. The sample lists 140,000 to 150,000 clones, 80% to 90% occurring once. Material for sequencing was PBMCs. The source of these receptors is a young man in good health and CMV-seropositive.

The chain recombines TRBV11-3 with TRBJ1-2; D is perhaps TRBD1 (5 bases). The V gene lost 5 bases and the J gene lost 8 bases, with 15 bases spanning the gap. Germline values: CDR1 SGHNT, CDR2 YENEEA. The CDR3 runs to 13 residues. The DNA of the CDR3 is TGTGCCAGCAGCAGGCCCGGGGGTTTCGGCTACACCTTC. The encoded protein is CASSRPGGFGYTF.

This clone has only one observation. The rearrangement uses TRBV27 and TRBJ1-5; the match to TRBD1 covers 7 bases. CDR1 is MNHEY, CDR2 SMNVEV, per germline (reference sequence). The trim removed 5 bases at V and 3 bases at J, leaving 4 bases unmatched. The CDR3 has 14 amino acids. CDR3 nucleotides: TGTGCCAGCAGTCCGGGACAGACCAATCAGCCCCAGCATTTT. This gives the protein CASSPGQTNQPQHF.

The chain recombines TRBV6-6 with TRBJ2-7; 8 positions match TRBD2. Trimming at V came to 7 bases and at J to 2 bases, leaving 13 bases not matched to a gene. Germline values: CDR1 MNHNY, CDR2 SVGAGI (reference sequence). The CDR3 runs 16 residues. The CDR3 DNA is TGTGCCAGCAACCCGGGGGGGGCAGGGTTCACCTACGAGCAGTACTTC. It specifies CASNPGGAGFTYEQYF.